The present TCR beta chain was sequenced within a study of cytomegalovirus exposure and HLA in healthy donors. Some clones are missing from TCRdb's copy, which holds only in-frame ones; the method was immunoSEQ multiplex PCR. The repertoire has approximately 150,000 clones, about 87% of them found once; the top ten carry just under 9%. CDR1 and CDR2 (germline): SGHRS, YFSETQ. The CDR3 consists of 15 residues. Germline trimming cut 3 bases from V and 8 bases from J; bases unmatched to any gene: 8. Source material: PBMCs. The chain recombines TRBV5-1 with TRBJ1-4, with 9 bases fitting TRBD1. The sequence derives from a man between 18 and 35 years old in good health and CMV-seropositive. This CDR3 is CASSSGTGQGEKLFF. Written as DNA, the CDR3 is TGCGCCAGCAGCTCCGGGACAGGGCAGGGGGAAAAACTGTTTTTT.